This TCR beta chain was sequenced for a study of CD8 T cells in ankylosing spondylitis. Notes on the study in general: Relatively rare in peripheral blood, disease-linked clones were also CD8+. Among TCR beta sequences, a motif of roughly 8 highly homologous variants appeared characteristic of ankylosing spondylitis blood. Reportedly, matched ankylosing spondylitis synovial fluid was significantly enriched for disease-linked clones.

Quantitative 5'-RACE with molecular barcodes produced the TCR beta libraries. TCRdb called the 5' RACE reads again in MiXCR, with one record for every CDR3 protein. The sample contains tens of thousands of distinct CDR3 sequences, roughly 11% of which appear only once. In this sample, this clonotype turned up many times. Its antigen remains unknown. J gave up 3 bases and V 1 base, and 8 bases lay outside the gene matches. Germline V gene lookup returns CDR1 SGHRS and CDR2 YFSETQ. This CDR3 region has 16 residues. The chain has TRBV5-1 and TRBJ2-7; TRBD1 matches at 9 bases. Sequencing input: blood, either unsorted or a sorted T cell fraction (not recorded which). The receptor was isolated from a male donor with ankylosing spondylitis or in good health (not recorded which). The CDR3 spells CASSLSGTGIGYEQYF. In DNA, the CDR3 is TGCGCCAGCAGCTTGAGTGGGACAGGGATTGGCTACGAGCAGTACTTC. Complete variable domain (other parts from reference TRBV5-1 and TRBJ2-7): KAGVTQTPRYLIKTRGQQVTLSCSPISGHRSVSWYQQTPGQGLQFLFEYFSETQRNKGNFPGRFSGRQFSNSRSEMNVSTLELGDSALYLCASSLSGTGIGYEQYFGPGTRLTVT.